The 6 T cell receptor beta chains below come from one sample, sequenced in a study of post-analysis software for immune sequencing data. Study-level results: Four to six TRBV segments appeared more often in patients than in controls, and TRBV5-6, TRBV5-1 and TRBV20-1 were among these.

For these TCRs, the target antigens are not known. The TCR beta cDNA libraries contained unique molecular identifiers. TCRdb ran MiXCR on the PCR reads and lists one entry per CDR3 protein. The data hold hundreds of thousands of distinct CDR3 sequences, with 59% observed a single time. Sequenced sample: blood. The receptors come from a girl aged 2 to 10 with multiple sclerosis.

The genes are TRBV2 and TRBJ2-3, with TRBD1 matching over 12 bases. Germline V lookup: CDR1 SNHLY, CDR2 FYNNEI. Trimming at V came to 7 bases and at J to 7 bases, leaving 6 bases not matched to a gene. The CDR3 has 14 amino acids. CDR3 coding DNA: TGTGCCAGCAACCCGGGACAGGGGGCTTATACGCAGTATTTT. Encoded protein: CASNPGQGAYTQYF.

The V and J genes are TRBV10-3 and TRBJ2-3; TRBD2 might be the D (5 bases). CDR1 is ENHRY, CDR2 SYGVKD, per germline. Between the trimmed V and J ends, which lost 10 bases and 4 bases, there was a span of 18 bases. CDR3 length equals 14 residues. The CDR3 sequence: CATIERDRSDTQYF. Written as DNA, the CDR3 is TGTGCCACCATCGAGAGGGATCGGTCAGATACGCAGTATTTT.

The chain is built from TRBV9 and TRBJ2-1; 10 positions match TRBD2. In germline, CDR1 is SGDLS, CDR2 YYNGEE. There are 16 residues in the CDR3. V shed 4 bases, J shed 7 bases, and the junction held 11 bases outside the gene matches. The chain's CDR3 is CASSFRAGGPVNEQFF. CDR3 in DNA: TGTGCCAGCAGCTTTCGAGCGGGAGGGCCGGTAAATGAGCAGTTCTTC.

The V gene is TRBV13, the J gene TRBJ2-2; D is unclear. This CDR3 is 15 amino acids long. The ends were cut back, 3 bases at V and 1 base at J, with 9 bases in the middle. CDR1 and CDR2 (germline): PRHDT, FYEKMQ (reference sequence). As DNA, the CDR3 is TGTGCCAGCAGCTTTGGGCATCTGAACACCGGGGAGCTGTTTTTT. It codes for CASSFGHLNTGELFF.

The CDR3 is CASSLYDRQPQHF. As DNA, the CDR3 is TGTGCCAGCAGCTTGTATGACCGACAGCCCCAGCATTTT. V gene TRBV5-5 combines with J gene TRBJ1-5; D gene unclear. The CDR3 sequence is 13 residues long. The V end was cut by 1 base, the J end by 7 bases, with 9 bases between. Germline V gene lookup returns CDR1 SGHKS and CDR2 YYEKEE (reference sequence).

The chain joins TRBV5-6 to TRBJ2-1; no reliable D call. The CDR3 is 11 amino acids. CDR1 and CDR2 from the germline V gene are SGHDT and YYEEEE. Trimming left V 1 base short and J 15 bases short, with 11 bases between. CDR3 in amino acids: CASSLSAAWFF. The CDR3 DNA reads TGTGCCAGCAGCTTGTCCGCAGCATGGTTCTTC.